Sequencing of this T cell receptor (beta chain) was carried out in a study of blood T cell repertoires in COVID-19. The assay was immunoSEQ multiplex PCR, and TCRdb's table has in-frame clones only and misses some. This table holds tens of thousands of clones, 65% to 90% found once. Trimming cost V 3 bases and J 8 bases; bases outside gene matches: 9. This CDR3 comprises 14 residues. The germline V gene encodes CDR1 LNHDA and CDR2 SQIVND (reference sequence). V usage is TRBV19 and J usage is TRBJ1-2, with 7 bases that match TRBD1. The sample taken for sequencing was peripheral blood. This receptor was taken from a human donor in a cohort sampled during active COVID-19. The CDR3 here is CASSIREGAGGYTF. CDR3 in DNA: TGTGCCAGTAGTATTCGGGAGGGGGCCGGCGGCTACACCTTC.